Listed below are T cell receptor beta chains from one sample, sequenced in a study of T cells in Graves' hyperthyroidism and ophthalmopathy. MiXCR, applied by TCRdb to the multiplex PCR reads, yields one record per CDR3 protein. The data contain about 92,000 distinct CDR3 sequences, under 65% of them singletons. The sample comprised blood. The receptors shown here come from a woman aged 40-49 years with Graves' hyperthyroidism. Each CDR3 is given with its conserved first and last residue. The D gene is left open where the match is weak. Clone sizes are given selectively: once, few, many, or a class where the clone is expanded.

j_gene | abundance | len | v_gene | d_gene | CDR3nt | CDR3aa
TRBJ2-5 | few | 15 | TRBV5-1 | TRBD1 | TGCGCCAGCAGCCCAGGACAGGGGGCAATTGAGACCCAGTACTTC | CASSPGQGAIETQYF
TRBJ2-5 | many | 13 | TRBV5-1 | . | TGCGCCAGCAAGATCACAGGCCAAGAGACCCAGTACTTC | CASKITGQETQYF
TRBJ1-6 | . | 15 | TRBV20-1 | TRBD1 | TGCAGTGCTAGTGGCGTTGGGACAGGGGATTCACCCCTCCACTTT | CSASGVGTGDSPLHF
TRBJ1-2 | many | 13 | TRBV28 | TRBD1 | TGTGCCAGCAGCATCGGGACAGCCTATGGCTACACCTTC | CASSIGTAYGYTF
TRBJ2-3 | few | 17 | TRBV7-8 | TRBD2 | TGTGCCAGCAGATCTAGCGGACACCCATGGGGCACAGATACGCAGTATTTT | CASRSSGHPWGTDTQYF
TRBJ2-7 | . | 12 | TRBV7-2 | . | TGTGCCAGCCGGGACCCTACCTACGAGCAGTACTTC | CASRDPTYEQYF
TRBJ1-3 | . | 14 | TRBV10-3 | . | TGTGCCATCAGTATGAGGGGCTCTGGAAACACCATATATTTT | CAISMRGSGNTIYF
TRBJ1-2 | . | 14 | TRBV7-2 | . | TGTGCCAGCAGCCAAATAGGGCAGCACTATGGCTACACCTTC | CASSQIGQHYGYTF
TRBJ2-5 | . | 14 | TRBV29-1 | . | TGCAGCAGTTACGGAGGGGTGGGGTTGGAGACCCAGTACTTC | CSSYGGVGLETQYF
TRBJ2-7 | few | 12 | TRBV29-1 | TRBD2 | TGCAGCGTTACTAGCGGGGTATACGAGCAGTACTTC | CSVTSGVYEQYF
TRBJ1-2 | many | 13 | TRBV5-1 | . | TGCGCCAGCAGCTGGGGACGCGACTATGGCTACACCTTC | CASSWGRDYGYTF
TRBJ1-2 | few | 12 | TRBV29-1 | TRBD1 | TGCAGCGGGGGACAGGGGGACTATGGCTACACCTTC | CSGGQGDYGYTF
TRBJ1-4 | . | 15 | TRBV2 | TRBD1 | TGTGCCAGCAGCCCCGGGACAGGGGCTGAGGAAAAACTGTTTTTT | CASSPGTGAEEKLFF
TRBJ1-2 | . | 14 | TRBV6-5 | . | TGTGCCAGCAGTTTATCGGACTGGGGATATGGCTACACCTTC | CASSLSDWGYGYTF
TRBJ2-5 | . | 13 | TRBV24-1 | . | TGTGCCACCAGTGCTATCAATCAAGAGACCCAGTACTTC | CATSAINQETQYF
TRBJ2-5 | once | 13 | TRBV25-1 | . | TGTGCCAGCAGTGAATGGCGAGCAGCTACCCAGTACTTC | CASSEWRAATQYF
TRBJ1-1 | many | 16 | TRBV5-4 | . | TGTGCCAGCAGCTTGGGGGTGCGGGATATGAACACTGAAGCTTTCTTT | CASSLGVRDMNTEAFF
TRBJ2-5 | . | 17 | TRBV25-1 | TRBD2 | TGTGCCTGCAGTGCTATCCCCGGAAGCGGGAGGGGAGAGACCCAGTACTTC | CACSAIPGSGRGETQYF
TRBJ1-1 | . | 13 | TRBV25-1 | TRBD1 | TGTGCCAGCTTGGGACAGAAGAACACTGAAGCTTTCTTT | CASLGQKNTEAFF
TRBJ2-5 | . | 12 | TRBV7-2 | . | TGTGCCAGCAGCCGACGCGATGAGACCCAGTACTTC | CASSRRDETQYF
TRBJ1-1 | once | 14 | TRBV25-1 | . | TGTGCCAGCAGTTATCTCGAGGTGAACACTGAAGCTTTCTTT | CASSYLEVNTEAFF
TRBJ2-7 | . | 16 | TRBV24-1 | TRBD1 | TGTGCCACCAGTGACCCCAGGACAGGGCGAACCTACGAGCAGTACTTC | CATSDPRTGRTYEQYF
TRBJ1-4 | many | 15 | TRBV20-1 | . | TGCAGTGCTAGAAAAGGGGCGAACACTAATGAAAAACTGTTTTTT | CSARKGANTNEKLFF
TRBJ1-2 | many | 9 | TRBV29-1 | . | TGCAGTGATTCGTATGGCTACACCTTC | CSDSYGYTF
TRBJ2-7 | many | 15 | TRBV14 | . | TGTGCCAGCAGCCAAGTAGGAGGGAGCATCAACGAGCAGTACTTC | CASSQVGGSINEQYF
TRBJ1-1 | . | 13 | TRBV29-1 | . | TGCAGCGTTGGTGGGAACAGGAACACTGAAGCTTTCTTT | CSVGGNRNTEAFF
TRBJ2-5 | . | 14 | TRBV7-2 | TRBD1 | TGTGCCAGCAGCAGCAGACAGGGCCAAGAGACCCAGTACTTC | CASSSRQGQETQYF
TRBJ1-6 | . | 21 | TRBV6-1 | . | TGTGCCAGCAGTGAAAGGAGGCAGGGCGCAAGCCAAAGGTCCTATAATTCACCCCTCCACTTT | CASSERRQGASQRSYNSPLHF
TRBJ1-1 | . | 14 | TRBV9 | . | TGTGCCAGCAGCGCTGGGGGGGGAAACACTGAAGCTTTCTTT | CASSAGGGNTEAFF
TRBJ1-2 | . | 16 | TRBV7-9 | TRBD1 | TGTGCCAGCAGACACGGGAGAGGGGGCGCTTGGTATGGCTACACCTTC | CASRHGRGGAWYGYTF
TRBJ2-5 | . | 12 | TRBV9 | . | TGTGCCAGCAGCAAGCAGGGGTGGACCCAGTACTTC | CASSKQGWTQYF
TRBJ1-2 | once | 16 | TRBV7-2 | TRBD1 | TGTGCCAGCAGCTTAGGACAGGGAGCTGTCAAAGCGGACTACACCTTC | CASSLGQGAVKADYTF
TRBJ1-3 | . | 16 | TRBV7-2 | . | TGTGCCAGCAGCCAGACTAGCGGAGGCTCTGGAAACACCATATATTTT | CASSQTSGGSGNTIYF
TRBJ1-2 | . | 17 | TRBV9 | TRBD1 | TGTGCCAGCAGCCAAGATGGCGGACAGGGGGCTAGCTATGGCTACACCTTC | CASSQDGGQGASYGYTF
TRBJ1-1 | many | 15 | TRBV20-1 | . | TGCAGTGCTAGAACCTTCGAGGGGGGGGGGACTGAAGCTTTCTTT | CSARTFEGGGTEAFF
TRBJ2-5 | . | 15 | TRBV9 | . | TGTGCCAGCTCACCACCTTCGGGGATTCAAGAGACCCAGTACTTC | CASSPPSGIQETQYF
TRBJ1-4 | . | 17 | TRBV5-6 | TRBD1 | TGTGCCAGCAGCTTGGAGCCTTCCGGGACAGGGGACGAAAAACTGTTTTTT | CASSLEPSGTGDEKLFF
TRBJ1-5 | many | 14 | TRBV12-3/TRBV12-4 | TRBD1 | TGTGCCAGCAGTTCCCGACAGGGTGGTCAGCCCCAGCATTTT | CASSSRQGGQPQHF
TRBJ1-1 | . | 15 | TRBV5-1 | . | TGCGCCAGCAGCTATCTAGGAGGGCTGGAGACTGAAGCTTTCTTT | CASSYLGGLETEAFF
TRBJ2-5 | many | 14 | TRBV20-1 | TRBD2 | TGCAGTGCTAGGAGCGGGAGGGCCTTAGAGACCCAGTACTTC | CSARSGRALETQYF
TRBJ1-6 | many | 14 | TRBV20-1 | . | TGCAGCCCCGTACCAGTGAGTTATAATTCACCCCTCCACTTT | CSPVPVSYNSPLHF
TRBJ1-2 | . | 12 | TRBV20-1 | . | TGCAGTGCTAGTCCAGGGGACTATGGCTACACCTTC | CSASPGDYGYTF
TRBJ2-7 | . | 14 | TRBV30 | . | TGTGCCTGGAGTGAGGCAGGGAGCTCCTACGAGCAGTACTTC | CAWSEAGSSYEQYF
TRBJ1-4 | few | 12 | TRBV13 | . | TGTGCCAGCAGCTTACCGGGGGAAAAACTGTTTTTT | CASSLPGEKLFF
TRBJ2-2 | . | 16 | TRBV7-3 | . | TGTGCCAGCTCACCACGACAGAGCACCAACACCGGGGAGCTGTTTTTT | CASSPRQSTNTGELFF
TRBJ2-5 | many | 16 | TRBV9 | . | TGTGCCAGCAGCCCTCTCCCCGGGGGCTTTCAAGAGACCCAGTACTTC | CASSPLPGGFQETQYF